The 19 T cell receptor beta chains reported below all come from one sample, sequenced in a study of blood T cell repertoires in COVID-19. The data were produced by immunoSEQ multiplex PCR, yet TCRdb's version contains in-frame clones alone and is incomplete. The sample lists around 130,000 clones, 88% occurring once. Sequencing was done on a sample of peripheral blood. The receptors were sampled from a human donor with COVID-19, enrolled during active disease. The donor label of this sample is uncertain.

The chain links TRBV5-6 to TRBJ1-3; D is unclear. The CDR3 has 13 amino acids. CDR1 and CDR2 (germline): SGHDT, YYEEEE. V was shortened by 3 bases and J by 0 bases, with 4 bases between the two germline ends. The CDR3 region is CASSSYSGNTIYF. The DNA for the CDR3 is TGTGCCAGCAGCTCTTACTCTGGAAACACCATATATTTT.

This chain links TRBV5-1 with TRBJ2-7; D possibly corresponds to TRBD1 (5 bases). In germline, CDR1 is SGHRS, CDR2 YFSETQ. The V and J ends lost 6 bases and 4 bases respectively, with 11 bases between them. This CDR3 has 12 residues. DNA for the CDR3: TGCGCCAGCAATCCAGGGCAGTACGAGCAGTACTTC. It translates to CASNPGQYEQYF. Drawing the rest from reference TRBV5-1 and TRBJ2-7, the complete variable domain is KAGVTQTPRYLIKTRGQQVTLSCSPISGHRSVSWYQQTPGQGLQFLFEYFSETQRNKGNFPGRFSGRQFSNSRSEMNVSTLELGDSALYLCASNPGQYEQYFGPGTRLTVT.

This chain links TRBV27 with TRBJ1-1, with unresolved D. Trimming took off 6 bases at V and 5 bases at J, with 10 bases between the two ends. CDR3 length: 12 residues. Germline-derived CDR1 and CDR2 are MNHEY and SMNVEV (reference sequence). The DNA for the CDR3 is TGTGCCAGCAGCAGTGAGGGTACTGAAGCTTTCTTT. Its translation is CASSSEGTEAFF.

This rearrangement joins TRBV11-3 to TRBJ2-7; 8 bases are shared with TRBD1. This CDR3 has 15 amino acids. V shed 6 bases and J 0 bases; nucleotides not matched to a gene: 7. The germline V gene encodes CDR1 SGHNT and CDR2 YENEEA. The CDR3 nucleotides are TGTGCCAGCAGGGGACAGGTTAATAACTCCTACGAGCAGTACTTC. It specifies CASRGQVNNSYEQYF.

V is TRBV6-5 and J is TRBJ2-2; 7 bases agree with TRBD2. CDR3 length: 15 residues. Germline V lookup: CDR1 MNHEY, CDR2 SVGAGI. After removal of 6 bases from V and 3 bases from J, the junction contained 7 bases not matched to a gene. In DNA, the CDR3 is TGTGCCAGCAGCGAGCAGCGGGGCTACACCGGGGAGCTGTTTTTT. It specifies CASSEQRGYTGELFF.

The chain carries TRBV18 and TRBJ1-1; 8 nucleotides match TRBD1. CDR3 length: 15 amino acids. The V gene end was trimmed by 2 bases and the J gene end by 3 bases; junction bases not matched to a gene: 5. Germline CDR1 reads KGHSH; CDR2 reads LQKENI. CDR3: CASSPVGTGDTEAFF. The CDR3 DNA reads TGTGCCAGCTCACCAGTAGGGACAGGCGACACTGAAGCTTTCTTT.

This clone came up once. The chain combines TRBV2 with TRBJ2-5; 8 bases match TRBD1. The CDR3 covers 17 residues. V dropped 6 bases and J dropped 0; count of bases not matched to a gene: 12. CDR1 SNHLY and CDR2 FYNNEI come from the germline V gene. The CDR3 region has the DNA TGTGCCAGCAGACTAGAGACAGGGGTAGGGGACCAAGAGACCCAGTACTTC. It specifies CASRLETGVGDQETQYF.

In nucleotides, the CDR3 is TGTGCCAGCAGTTTGTTAGGGGGTCAGCCCCAGCATTTT. Translating gives CASSLLGGQPQHF. The J gene is TRBJ1-5, the V gene TRBV12-3 or TRBV12-4; a weak D match, TRBD1 (6 bases). The CDR3 contains 13 residues. Trimming left V 3 bases short and J 6 bases short, with 9 bases between.

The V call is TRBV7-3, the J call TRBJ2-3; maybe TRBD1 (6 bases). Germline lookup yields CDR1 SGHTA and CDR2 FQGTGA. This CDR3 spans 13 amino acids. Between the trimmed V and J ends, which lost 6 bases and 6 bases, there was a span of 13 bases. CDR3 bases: TGTGCCAGCAGTGGCGACACAGGGGATACGCAGTATTTT. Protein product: CASSGDTGDTQYF.

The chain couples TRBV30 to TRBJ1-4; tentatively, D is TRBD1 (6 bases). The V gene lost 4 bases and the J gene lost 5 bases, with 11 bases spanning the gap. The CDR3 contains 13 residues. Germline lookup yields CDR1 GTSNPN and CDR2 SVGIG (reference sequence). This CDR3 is CAWTTGPNEKLFF. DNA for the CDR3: TGTGCCTGGACGACAGGACCGAATGAAAAACTGTTTTTT.

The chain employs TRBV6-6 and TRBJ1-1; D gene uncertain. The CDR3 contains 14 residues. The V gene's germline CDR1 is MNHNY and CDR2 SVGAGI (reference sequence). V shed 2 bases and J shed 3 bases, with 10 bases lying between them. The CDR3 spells CASSYLKADTEAFF. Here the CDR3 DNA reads TGTGCCAGCAGTTACCTTAAGGCGGACACTGAAGCTTTCTTT.

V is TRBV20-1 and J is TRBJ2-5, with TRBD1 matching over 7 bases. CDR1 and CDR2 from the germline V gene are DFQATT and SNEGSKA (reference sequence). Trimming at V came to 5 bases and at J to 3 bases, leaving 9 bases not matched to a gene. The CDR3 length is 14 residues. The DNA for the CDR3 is TGCAGTGCTCGTGATGAACAGGGGAAAGAGACCCAGTACTTC. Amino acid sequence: CSARDEQGKETQYF.

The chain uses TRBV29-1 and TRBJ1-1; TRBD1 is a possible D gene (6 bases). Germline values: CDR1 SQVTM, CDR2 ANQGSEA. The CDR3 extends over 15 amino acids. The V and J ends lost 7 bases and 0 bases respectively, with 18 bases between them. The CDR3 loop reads CSAEGPTGMNTEAFF. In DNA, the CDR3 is TGCAGCGCAGAAGGGCCGACAGGAATGAACACTGAAGCTTTCTTT. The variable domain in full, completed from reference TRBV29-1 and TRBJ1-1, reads SAVISQKPSRDICQRGTSLTIQCQVDSQVTMMFWYRQQPGQSLTLIATANQGSEATYESGFVIDKFPISRPNLTFSTLTVSNMSPEDSSIYLCSAEGPTGMNTEAFFGQGTRLTVV.

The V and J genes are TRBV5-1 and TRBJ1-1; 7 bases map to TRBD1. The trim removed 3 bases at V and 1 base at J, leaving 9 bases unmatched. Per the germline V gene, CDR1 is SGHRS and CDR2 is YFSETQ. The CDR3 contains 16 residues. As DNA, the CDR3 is TGCGCCAGCAGCTGGGCGACAGGGAAGGGGAACACTGAAGCTTTCTTT. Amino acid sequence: CASSWATGKGNTEAFF.

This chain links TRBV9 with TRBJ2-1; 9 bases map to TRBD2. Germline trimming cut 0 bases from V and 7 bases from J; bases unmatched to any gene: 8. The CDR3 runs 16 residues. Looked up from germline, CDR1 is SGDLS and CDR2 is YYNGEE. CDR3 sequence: CASSVATRGGINEQFF. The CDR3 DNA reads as TGTGCCAGCAGCGTAGCTACGCGGGGGGGCATAAATGAGCAGTTCTTC.

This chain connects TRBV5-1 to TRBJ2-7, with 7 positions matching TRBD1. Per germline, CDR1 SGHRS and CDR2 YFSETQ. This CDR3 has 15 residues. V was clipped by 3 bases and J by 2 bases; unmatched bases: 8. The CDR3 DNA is TGCGCCAGCAGCTCCGGGACAGTTTCGCCCTACGAGCAGTACTTC. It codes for CASSSGTVSPYEQYF.

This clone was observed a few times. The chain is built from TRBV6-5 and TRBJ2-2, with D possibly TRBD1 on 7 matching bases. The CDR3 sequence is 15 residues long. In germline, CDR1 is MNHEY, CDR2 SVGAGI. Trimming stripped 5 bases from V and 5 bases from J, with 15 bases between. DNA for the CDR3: TGTGCCAGCAGTAGGGGGGACAGACCAACCGGGGAGCTGTTTTTT. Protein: CASSRGDRPTGELFF.

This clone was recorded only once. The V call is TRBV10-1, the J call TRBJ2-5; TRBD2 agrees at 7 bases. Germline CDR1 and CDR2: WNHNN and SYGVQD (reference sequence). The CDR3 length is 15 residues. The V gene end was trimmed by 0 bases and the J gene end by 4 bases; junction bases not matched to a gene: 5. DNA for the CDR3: TGCGCCAGCAGTGAGTCGCGCTCGGGGGGAGAGACCCAGTACTTC. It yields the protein CASSESRSGGETQYF.

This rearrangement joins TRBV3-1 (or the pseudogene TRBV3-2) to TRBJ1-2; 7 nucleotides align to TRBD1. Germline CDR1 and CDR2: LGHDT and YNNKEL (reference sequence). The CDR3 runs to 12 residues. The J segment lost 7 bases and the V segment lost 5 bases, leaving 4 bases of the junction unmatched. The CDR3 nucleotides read TGTGCCAGCAGCGTCCAGGGGGGTGGCTACACCTTC. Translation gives CASSVQGGGYTF.